The 28 T cell receptor beta chains below come from one sample, sequenced in a study of T cell repertoires in cytomegalovirus infection. A single record per CDR3 protein comes from TCRdb applying MiXCR to the reads. The sample yields 450,000 to 600,000 distinct CDR3 sequences, over 9% seen once. Specimen: PBMCs. The receptors stem from a human donor in good health (CMV status not recorded). Some clones in this sample may be carry-over from other donors' samples.

This clonotype was observed at least ten times. This chain links TRBV27 with TRBJ2-3; no clear D gene. This CDR3 contains 11 residues. With 8 bases removed from V and 4 bases from J, the gap between germline ends came to 7 bases. The germline V gene encodes CDR1 MNHEY and CDR2 SMNVEV (reference sequence). The DNA of the CDR3 is TGTGCCAGCCCCTCCTCAGATACGCAGTATTTT. Its protein product is CASPSSDTQYF.

This sequence joins TRBV6-2 or TRBV6-3 and TRBJ1-2; D gene ambiguous. The CDR3 has 16 residues. V was cut by 4 bases and J by 9 bases, with 24 bases left in between. Germline V gene sequence: CDR1 MNHEY, CDR2 SVGEGT. The chain's CDR3 is CASSSPRSGMRIRYTF. The CDR3 DNA is TGTGCCAGCAGTTCCCCGAGGTCGGGAATGAGGATTCGCTACACCTTC.

This clonotype turned up a few times. J is TRBJ1-1 and V is TRBV13; 7 nucleotides agree with TRBD1. Germline trimming cut 5 bases from V and 10 bases from J; bases unmatched to any gene: 7. Germline CDR1 and CDR2: PRHDT and FYEKMQ (reference sequence). This CDR3 region has 12 residues. In DNA, the CDR3 is TGTGCCAGCAGCGCGACAGGGCTTTCAGCTTTCTTT. This encodes CASSATGLSAFF.

About this clonotype: This clone may be a read error of a much larger clone one base away. It is likely a read error, because the conserved phenylalanine at the end of the CDR3 is missing. V is TRBV2 and J is TRBJ2-3; D possibly uses TRBD1 or TRBD2 (6 bases each). The germline gives CDR1 SNHLY, CDR2 FYNNEI. V gave up 11 bases and J gave up 6 bases, with 15 bases separating them. The CDR3 is 12 residues long. The CDR3 protein is CALGGTSDTQYI. The CDR3 nucleotides are TGTGCCCTAGGGGGGACTTCTGATACGCAGTATATT.

This clonotype showed up many times. The V and J genes are TRBV7-8 and TRBJ2-7; no definite D call. Germline CDR1 and CDR2: SGHVS and FQNEAQ. V lost 5 bases, J lost 7 bases, and 21 bases lay in between. The CDR3 loop spans 15 amino acids. CDR3 nucleotides: TGTGCCAGCAGCCCTGCGCTGGGTGGTGGAACTGAGCAGTACTTC. Protein: CASSPALGGGTEQYF.

This clonotype has a count of ten or more. The V and J genes are TRBV12-5 and TRBJ1-5; no firm D call. Trimming removed 0 bases at V and 4 bases at J, with 7 bases between. The CDR3 contains 14 residues. Germline CDR1 is LGHNT and CDR2 is FRNRAP. The DNA for the CDR3 is TGTGCTAGTGGTTTGGTTCCTTTAAATCAGCCCCAGCATTTT. Translating it yields CASGLVPLNQPQHF.

This clonotype was found many times. J is TRBJ2-7 and V is TRBV5-1; 7 positions agree with TRBD1. Germline-derived CDR1 and CDR2 are SGHRS and YFSETQ. The CDR3 runs 15 residues. V lost 7 bases, J lost 2 bases, and 12 bases stayed unmatched. CDR3 sequence: CASVFPRDRPYEQYF. The CDR3 coding sequence is TGCGCCAGCGTGTTTCCAAGGGACAGACCCTACGAGCAGTACTTC.

Many counts were recorded for this clonotype. The gene calls are TRBV7-2 and TRBJ2-7; D is perhaps TRBD1 (6 bases). The germline CDR1 and CDR2 sequences are SGHTA and FQGNSA. V was shortened by 6 bases and J by 0 bases, with 6 bases between the two germline ends. The CDR3 is 12 residues long. The CDR3 is CASRDSSYEQYF. In DNA form, the CDR3 reads TGTGCCAGCAGGGACAGCTCCTACGAGCAGTACTTC.

Regarding this clonotype: A much larger clonotype is one base distant, so this may be a read error. The rearrangement links TRBV27 to TRBJ1-4; 8 nucleotides agree with TRBD1. The CDR3 sequence is 14 residues long. The germline V gene encodes CDR1 MNHEY and CDR2 SMNVEV (reference sequence). The chain's CDR3 is CASGFFRGHEKLFF. The CDR3 DNA sequence: TGTGCCAGCGGTTTTTTCAGGGGGCATGAAAAACTGTTTTTT.

This clonotype was seen at least ten times. The V call is TRBV9, the J call TRBJ1-4, with TRBD1 as a possible D gene (5 bases). Germline V gives CDR1 SGDLS, CDR2 YYNGEE. This CDR3 region has 16 residues. V was cut by 3 bases and J by 8 bases, with 20 bases left in between. This CDR3 reads CASSAHDSGLSEKLFF. DNA of the CDR3: TGTGCCAGCAGCGCCCATGACTCAGGGTTATCGGAAAAACTGTTTTTT.

This clonotype has at least ten counts. The chain links TRBV15 to TRBJ1-5; 7 positions agree with TRBD1. CDR3 size: 15 residues. Trimming cost V 3 bases and J 3 bases; bases outside gene matches: 5. Germline V CDR1 and CDR2: LNHNV, YYDKDF (reference sequence). The CDR3 bases are TGTGCCACCAGCAGTGGTGACAGGGTCAATCAGCCCCAGCATTTT. Translated, it gives CATSSGDRVNQPQHF.

In its sample, this clonotype was seen a few times. The junction departs from germline at one end; a sequencing error may be responsible. J is TRBJ1-1 and V is TRBV28, with 9 bases matching TRBD1. From germline, CDR1 is MDHEN and CDR2 SYDVKM. CDR3 length: 16 residues. The CDR3 here is CASSLWGQGGNTEAFF. As DNA, the CDR3 is TGTGCCAGCAGTCTATGGGGACAGGGAGGGAACACTGAAGCTTTCTTT.

The J gene is TRBJ1-2, the V gene TRBV20-1, with TRBD1 matching over 8 bases. The CDR3 consists of 12 residues. The J segment lost 4 bases and the V segment lost 5 bases, leaving 3 bases of the junction unmatched. Germline V gene data show CDR1 as DFQATT and CDR2 as SNEGSKA (reference sequence). For the CDR3, the DNA is TGCAGTGCTCGCAGGGGGCTCTATGGCTACACCTTC. Its protein is CSARRGLYGYTF.

This chain links TRBV20-1 with TRBJ1-6; D is possibly TRBD1 (5 bases). The CDR3 runs 15 residues. CDR1 is DFQATT, CDR2 SNEGSKA, per germline (reference sequence). V was clipped by 3 bases and J by 8 bases, with 17 bases between them. The CDR3 DNA follows: TGCAGTGCTAGTCCCCGGGGCAAGTTTGATTCACCCCTCCACTTT. It codes for CSASPRGKFDSPLHF.

This clonotype has just a few counts. The chain combines TRBV11-2 with TRBJ1-2; 7 nucleotides match TRBD1. The CDR3 covers 14 residues. CDR1 and CDR2 from the germline V gene are SGHAT and FQNNGV. Trimming cost V 5 bases and J 4 bases; bases outside gene matches: 7. The CDR3 protein is CASSPDGQAYGYTF. CDR3 nucleotide sequence: TGTGCCAGCAGCCCCGACGGACAGGCCTATGGCTACACCTTC. Using reference TRBV11-2 and TRBJ1-2 for the parts outside the CDR3, the full variable domain is EAGVAQSPRYKIIEKRQSVAFWCNPISGHATLYWYQQILGQGPKLLIQFQNNGVVDDSQLPKDRFSAERLKGVDSTLKIQPAKLEDSAVYLCASSPDGQAYGYTFGSGTRLTVV.

The rearrangement links TRBV2 to TRBJ1-2; unclear D gene. The length of the CDR3 is 12 residues. Germline CDR1 reads SNHLY; CDR2 reads FYNNEI. V lost 4 bases and J 3 bases, leaving 6 bases between the germline ends. CDR3 DNA: TGTGCCAGCAGTGGAAGATACTATGGCTACACCTTC. Protein product: CASSGRYYGYTF.

The table lists this clonotype with many counts. The V gene is TRBV10-3, the J gene TRBJ2-1; TRBD1 might be the D (5 bases). The germline V gene encodes CDR1 ENHRY and CDR2 SYGVKD. The V and J ends lost 2 bases and 7 bases respectively, with 9 bases between them. The CDR3 runs to 13 residues. In DNA form, the CDR3 reads TGTGCCATCAGTGAGGGGGCGTGGAATGAGCAGTTCTTC. Translated: CAISEGAWNEQFF.

This chain links TRBV9 with TRBJ1-6; TRBD1 matches at 8 bases. From germline, CDR1 is SGDLS and CDR2 YYNGEE. Unmatched junction bases numbered 11, after V lost 2 bases and J lost 7 bases. The CDR3 consists of 17 residues. CDR3 amino acids: CASSVTTRTGQNSPLHF. In nucleotides, the CDR3 is TGTGCCAGCAGCGTCACAACGAGGACAGGGCAAAATTCACCCCTCCACTTT.

The CDR3 protein is CASSEAPPLAGDYNEQFF. For the CDR3, the DNA is TGTGCCAGCAGTGAAGCTCCCCCACTAGCGGGGGACTACAATGAGCAGTTCTTC. J is TRBJ2-1 and V is TRBV2, with 11 nucleotides matching TRBD2. Germline V gene sequence: CDR1 SNHLY, CDR2 FYNNEI. V was pared by 0 bases and J by 3 bases, with 7 bases of the junction left unmatched. The CDR3 runs to 18 residues.

This clonotype came up many times. The chain recombines TRBV7-9 with TRBJ2-1; possibly TRBD1 or TRBD2 for D (5 bases each). The V gene lost 4 bases and the J gene lost 5 bases, with 15 bases spanning the gap. Germline V CDR1 and CDR2: SEHNR, FQNEAQ (reference sequence). The CDR3 is made up of 15 amino acids. The CDR3: CASSSDGTFHNEQFF. CDR3 coding DNA: TGTGCCAGCAGCTCAGATGGGACGTTTCACAATGAGCAGTTCTTC.

This clonotype was seen many times. CDR3 sequence (DNA): TGTGCCAGCGGGACAGGCAATTCACCCCTCCACTTT. It translates to CASGTGNSPLHF. The V call is TRBV6-5, the J call TRBJ1-6, with 8 bases identical to TRBD1. CDR1 MNHEY and CDR2 SVGAGI come from the germline V gene. There are 12 residues in the CDR3. The J segment lost 7 bases and the V segment lost 8 bases, leaving 1 base of the junction unmatched.

Only a few counts were recorded for this clonotype. The chain is built from TRBV6-5 and TRBJ2-1, with 11 positions matching TRBD2. The CDR3 length is 12 residues. With 8 bases clipped from V and 12 bases from J, the junction kept 6 bases outside the gene matches. The germline V gene encodes CDR1 MNHEY and CDR2 SVGAGI. The CDR3 here is CASQTSGEAQFF. Here the CDR3 DNA reads TGTGCCAGCCAGACTAGCGGGGAAGCGCAGTTCTTC.

This clonotype was recorded at least ten times. J is TRBJ2-5 and V is TRBV28, with D perhaps TRBD1 or TRBD2 (5 bases each). CDR1 and CDR2 (germline): MDHEN, SYDVKM. Trimming removed 4 bases at V and 4 bases at J, with 10 bases between. The CDR3 has 13 residues. CDR3 coding DNA: TGTGCCAGCAGTTGGTCGGGGCGAGAGACCCAGTACTTC. Its translation: CASSWSGRETQYF.

The rearrangement links TRBV9 to TRBJ1-1, with 7 nucleotides matching TRBD1. From germline, CDR1 is SGDLS and CDR2 YYNGEE. CDR3 length: 19 amino acids. V trimming: 0 bases; J trimming: 4 bases; junction bases outside the gene matches: 18. CDR3 DNA: TGTGCCAGCAGCGTAGAGAAGCCAATCAGGGCACAGGGGTCCACTGAAGCTTTCTTT. Its protein is CASSVEKPIRAQGSTEAFF.

In this sample, this clonotype turned up a few times. V usage is TRBV29-1 and J usage is TRBJ2-5; D unresolved. From germline, CDR1 is SQVTM and CDR2 ANQGSEA. The CDR3 is 10 residues long. The V and J ends lost 7 bases and 0 bases respectively, with 3 bases between them. In DNA form, the CDR3 reads TGCAGCGCCGACCAAGAGACCCAGTACTTC. As protein: CSADQETQYF. The variable domain in full, completed from reference TRBV29-1 and TRBJ2-5, reads SAVISQKPSRDICQRGTSLTIQCQVDSQVTMMFWYRQQPGQSLTLIATANQGSEATYESGFVIDKFPISRPNLTFSTLTVSNMSPEDSSIYLCSADQETQYFGPGTRLLVL.

This clonotype came up many times. This chain uses TRBV29-1 with TRBJ2-1, with D perhaps matching TRBD1 (5 bases). V lost 3 bases and J lost 12, with 12 bases in between. The CDR3 extends over 11 amino acids. CDR1 is SQVTM, CDR2 ANQGSEA, per germline. This chain's CDR3 is CSVEQGSRQFF. In DNA form, the CDR3 reads TGCAGCGTTGAGCAGGGTTCTAGGCAGTTCTTC.

Many counts were recorded for this clonotype. This sequence joins TRBV7-8 and TRBJ2-3; 8 nucleotides agree with TRBD2. This CDR3 has 15 amino acids. Per germline, CDR1 SGHVS and CDR2 FQNEAQ. Trimming cost V 5 bases and J 2 bases; bases outside gene matches: 6. DNA of the CDR3: TGTGCCAGCAGCCGCGGCGGGGGGCTCACAGATACGCAGTATTTT. Translated: CASSRGGGLTDTQYF.

Many counts were recorded for this clonotype. This sequence joins TRBV7-8 and TRBJ2-2; D might be TRBD1 (5 bases). V lost 3 bases to trimming and J lost 4 bases, with 12 bases between them. CDR3 length equals 15 residues. Germline V gives CDR1 SGHVS, CDR2 FQNEAQ. CDR3 amino acids: CASSLGRVGTGELFF. The CDR3 DNA is TGTGCCAGCAGCTTGGGCAGGGTGGGCACCGGGGAGCTGTTTTTT.